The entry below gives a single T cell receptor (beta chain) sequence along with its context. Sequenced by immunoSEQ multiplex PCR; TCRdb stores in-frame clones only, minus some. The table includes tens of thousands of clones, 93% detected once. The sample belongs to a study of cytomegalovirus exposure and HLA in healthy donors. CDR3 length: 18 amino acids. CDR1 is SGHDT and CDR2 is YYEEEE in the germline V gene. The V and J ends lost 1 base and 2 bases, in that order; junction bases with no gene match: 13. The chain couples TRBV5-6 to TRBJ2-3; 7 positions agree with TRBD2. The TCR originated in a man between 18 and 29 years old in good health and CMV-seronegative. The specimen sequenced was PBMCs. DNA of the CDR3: TGTGCCAGCAGCTTGTTGTTGACGGGAGGATCAGACACAGATACGCAGTATTTT. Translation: CASSLLLTGGSDTDTQYF.